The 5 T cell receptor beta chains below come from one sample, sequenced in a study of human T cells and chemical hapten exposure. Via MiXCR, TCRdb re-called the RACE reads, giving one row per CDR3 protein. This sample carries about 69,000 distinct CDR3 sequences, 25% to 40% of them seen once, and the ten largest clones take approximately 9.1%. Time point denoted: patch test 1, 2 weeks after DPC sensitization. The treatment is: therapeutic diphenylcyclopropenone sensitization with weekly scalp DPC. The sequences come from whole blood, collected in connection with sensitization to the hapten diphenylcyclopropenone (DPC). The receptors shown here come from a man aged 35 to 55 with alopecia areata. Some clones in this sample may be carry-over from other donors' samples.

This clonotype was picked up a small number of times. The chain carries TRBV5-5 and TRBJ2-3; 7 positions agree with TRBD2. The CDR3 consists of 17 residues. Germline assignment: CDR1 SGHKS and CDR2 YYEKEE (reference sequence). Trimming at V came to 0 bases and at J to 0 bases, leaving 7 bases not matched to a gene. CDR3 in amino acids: CASSLAASGSSTDTQYF. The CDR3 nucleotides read TGTGCCAGCAGCTTGGCCGCTAGCGGCTCTAGCACAGATACGCAGTATTTT.

CDR3 region: CASSLARGVGELFF. CDR3 DNA: TGTGCCAGCAGCTTAGCGCGGGGAGTAGGGGAGCTGTTTTTT. V and J are TRBV7-9 and TRBJ2-2, with a possible D match to TRBD2 (6 bases). Germline values: CDR1 SEHNR, CDR2 FQNEAQ (reference sequence). Trimming took off 0 bases at V and 8 bases at J, with 10 bases between the two ends. This CDR3 region has 14 residues.

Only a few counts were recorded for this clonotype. Here the CDR3 reads CASSGDGTQLQFF. The CDR3 region has the DNA TGCGCCAGCAGTGGCGACGGGACTCAGTTGCAGTTCTTC. The rearrangement uses TRBV10-2 and TRBJ2-1, with D possibly TRBD2 on 6 matching bases. Trimming took 4 bases from V and 12 from J, leaving 16 bases between them. The germline gives CDR1 WSHSY, CDR2 SAAADI. This CDR3 has 13 amino acids.

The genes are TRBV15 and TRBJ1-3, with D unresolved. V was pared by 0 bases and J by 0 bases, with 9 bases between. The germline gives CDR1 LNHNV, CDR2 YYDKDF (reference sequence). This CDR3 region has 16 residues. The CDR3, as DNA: TGTGCCACCAGCAGAGACCTTGGAGGCTCTGGAAACACCATATATTTT. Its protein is CATSRDLGGSGNTIYF.

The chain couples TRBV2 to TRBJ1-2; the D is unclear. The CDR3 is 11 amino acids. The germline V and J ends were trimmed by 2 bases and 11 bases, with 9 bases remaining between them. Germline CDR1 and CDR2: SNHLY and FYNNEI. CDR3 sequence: CASSESDSYTF. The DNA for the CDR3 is TGTGCCAGCAGTGAAAGTGACTCTTACACCTTC.